In its sample, the clone carrying this T cell receptor beta chain ranks as medium-sized. Its antigen is still unknown. These data originate in a study of liver allograft versus peripheral blood T cells. Turning to the study itself: T cell receptor repertoires in transplanted livers were compared with those in recipients' peripheral blood. Findings and caveats of the study: Reportedly, liver allograft T cell receptor repertoires differed from peripheral blood ones.

V was shortened by 5 bases and J by 1 base, with 6 bases between the two germline ends. Germline CDR1 is MNHEY and CDR2 is SVGEGT. The CDR3 loop spans 12 amino acids. TCRdb reanalysed the reads using MiXCR and keeps one entry per CDR3 protein. The table lists approximately 8,100 distinct CDR3 sequences, about a fifth of them singletons. The origin of this receptor is a human patient who had a liver transplant. The graft donor may have contributed some T cells. The chain employs TRBV6-2 or TRBV6-3 and TRBJ2-7, with no clear D. The CDR3 reads CASSPGSYEQYF. CDR3 sequence (DNA): TGTGCCAGCAGTCCTGGATCCTACGAGCAGTACTTC.